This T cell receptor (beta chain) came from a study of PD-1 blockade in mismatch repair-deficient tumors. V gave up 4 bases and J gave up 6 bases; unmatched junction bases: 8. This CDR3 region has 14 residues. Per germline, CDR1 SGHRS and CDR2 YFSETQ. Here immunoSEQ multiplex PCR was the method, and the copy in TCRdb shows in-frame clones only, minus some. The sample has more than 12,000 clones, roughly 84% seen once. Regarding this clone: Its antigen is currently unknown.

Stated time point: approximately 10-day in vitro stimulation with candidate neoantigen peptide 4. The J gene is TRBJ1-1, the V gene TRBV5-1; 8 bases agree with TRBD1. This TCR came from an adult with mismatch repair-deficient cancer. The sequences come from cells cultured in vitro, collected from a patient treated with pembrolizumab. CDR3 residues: CASSGQGYPAEAFF. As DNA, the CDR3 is TGCGCCAGCAGCGGACAGGGTTATCCGGCTGAAGCTTTCTTT.